This TCR beta chain originates from a study of cytomegalovirus exposure and HLA in healthy donors. 60 Vbeta and 13 Jbeta primers were used in PCR. Profiled with immunoSEQ multiplex PCR; TCRdb holds only in-frame clones, not every one. The table has 150,000 to 200,000 clones, around 85% seen once. With V trimmed by 1 base and J by 4 bases, 5 bases remained unmatched. Looked up from germline, CDR1 is MGHDK and CDR2 is SYGVNS. CDR3 length: 15 residues. This rearrangement joins TRBV25-1 to TRBJ1-2, with 8 bases fitting TRBD1. The TCR originated in a man between 18 and 29 years old in good health and CMV-seronegative. The sequencing input was PBMCs. The CDR3 spells CASSESRGRGYGYTF. The CDR3 bases are TGTGCCAGCAGTGAATCCAGGGGGCGAGGCTATGGCTACACCTTC.